These T cell receptor beta chains were read from a single sample in a study of blood T cell repertoires in COVID-19. Measured with immunoSEQ multiplex PCR; TCRdb has only the in-frame clones, and not every one. The table has over 200,000 clones, 70% to 85% seen once. Specimen: PBMCs or T cells enriched from blood (not recorded which). All receptors derive from a middle-aged man who had recovered from COVID-19. Both conserved end residues are part of each CDR3. Fields, in order: V gene, CDR3 length, CDR3 protein.

>TRBV7-9|16
CASSFGGTVSTGELFF
>TRBV28|12
CASSPSSYEQYF
>TRBV5-6|15
CASSLRQVAPYGYTF
>TRBV6-1|13
CASSDRVDYGYTF
>TRBV7-2|16
CASSLAGRGSYNEQFF
>TRBV5-1|13
CASSLAVNNEQFF
>TRBV5-4|15
CASSLAERGADTQYF
>TRBV24-1|12
CATADMDYGYTF
>TRBV3-1/TRBV3-2|16
CASSQQTRKDAGELFF
>TRBV27|16
CASSPIPPTWNYGYTF
>TRBV18|13
CASSPLQGGEQYF
>TRBV2|16
CASSGKLGLAGGIPYF
>TRBV11-1|13
CASSLASNYEQYF
>TRBV18|15
CASSPISGGVSEQFF
>TRBV5-1|12
CASSLDSQKLFF
>TRBV10-1|14
CASRGQLNTGELFF
>TRBV4-3|14
CASSQGIQGSEAFF
>TRBV27|13
CASSLNLRYEQYF
>TRBV7-7|16
CASSRGLAGVTDTQYF
>TRBV6-5|14
CASSLTGVAGGYTF